A selection of T cell receptor beta chains follows, all from one sample in a study of CD8+CD57+ T cells in acquired aplastic anemia. TCRdb re-analysed the reads in MiXCR, keeping a single row per CDR3 protein. The sample holds about 270,000 distinct CDR3 sequences, 55% to 60% seen once. Sequencing was performed on sorted CD4+, CD8+, or CD8+CD57+ T cells (not recorded which) from PBMCs. These receptors came from a human donor with severe aplastic anemia or a healthy control (not recorded which). Both conserved end residues are part of each CDR3. Each record gives: clone size, D gene, J gene, V gene, CDR3 protein, CDR3 DNA. A D gene is named only where the DNA matches it firmly. For some rows the clone size is stated as once, few or many, or as a class when expanded; others skip it.

.	.	TRBJ2-7	TRBV6-5	CASSYGGGGYEQYF	TGTGCCAGCAGTTACGGCGGAGGAGGCTACGAGCAGTACTTC
.	TRBD1	TRBJ1-1	TRBV7-2	CASSFDRVVLNTEAFF	TGTGCCAGCAGCTTTGACAGGGTCGTGTTGAACACTGAAGCTTTCTTT
many	.	TRBJ1-2	TRBV6-5	CASTERPVYGYTF	TGTGCCAGCACCGAGAGACCTGTTTATGGCTACACCTTC
.	TRBD1	TRBJ2-7	TRBV7-2	CASIDRVGYEQYF	TGTGCCAGCATAGACAGGGTTGGCTACGAGCAGTACTTC
.	.	TRBJ2-7	TRBV9	CASSGLGYEQYF	TGTGCCAGCAGCGGCCTCGGGTACGAGCAGTACTTC
.	TRBD1	TRBJ2-7	TRBV13	CASSRGTGGTYEQYF	TGTGCCAGCAGCCGTGGGACAGGGGGAACCTACGAGCAGTACTTC
many	TRBD1	TRBJ2-2	TRBV7-8	CASSYTGVSGGELFF	TGTGCCAGCAGCTATACAGGGGTCTCGGGCGGGGAGCTGTTTTTT
few	.	TRBJ2-2	TRBV29-1	CSVFGGELFF	TGCAGCGTTTTCGGCGGGGAGCTGTTTTTT
.	.	TRBJ2-2	TRBV9	CASSADTLNTGELFF	TGTGCCAGCAGTGCGGACACTCTGAACACCGGGGAGCTGTTTTTT
few	.	TRBJ1-1	TRBV20-1	CSVGDRISEAFF	TGCAGTGTAGGAGACAGAATCAGTGAAGCTTTCTTT
.	TRBD2	TRBJ2-5	TRBV6-4	CASSVLAGLETQYF	TGTGCCAGCAGTGTGCTAGCGGGATTGGAGACCCAGTACTTC
.	.	TRBJ2-5	TRBV10-3	CAISDPGRRETQYF	TGTGCCATCAGTGACCCGGGACGTCGAGAGACCCAGTACTTC
.	.	TRBJ1-1	TRBV29-1	CSVVPDTEAFF	TGCAGCGTTGTCCCCGACACTGAAGCTTTCTTT
once	.	TRBJ2-7	TRBV11-3	CASSPRQESSYEQYF	TGTGCCAGCAGCCCCCGACAGGAGAGCTCCTACGAGCAGTACTTC
.	TRBD1	TRBJ1-1	TRBV7-9	CASSLGTGEAFF	TGTGCCAGCAGCTTAGGGACAGGGGAAGCTTTCTTT
many	TRBD2	TRBJ2-7	TRBV5-8	CASSPGLAGYEQYF	TGTGCCAGCAGCCCGGGACTAGCGGGCTACGAGCAGTACTTC
few	.	TRBJ2-3	TRBV7-2	CASSPSRRSTDTQYF	TGTGCCAGCAGCCCAAGCAGGCGTAGCACAGATACGCAGTATTTT
few	.	TRBJ2-7	TRBV3-1	CASSQDRQRMGYEQYF	TGTGCCAGCAGCCAAGATCGACAGAGGATGGGTTACGAGCAGTACTTC
.	.	TRBJ2-2	TRBV20-1	CSASDSPNTGELFF	TGCAGTGCTAGCGATAGTCCGAACACCGGGGAGCTGTTTTTT
.	.	TRBJ1-4	TRBV6-4	CASSPEGVVGEKLFF	TGTGCCAGCAGCCCCGAGGGTGTAGTTGGTGAAAAACTGTTTTTT
once	.	TRBJ1-2	TRBV6-2/TRBV6-3	CASSPPPGKLNYGYTF	TGTGCCAGCAGTCCCCCCCCGGGGAAGCTAAACTATGGCTACACCTTC
.	TRBD1	TRBJ2-2	TRBV7-8	CASRQQGAVTGELFF	TGTGCCAGCAGACAACAGGGGGCTGTCACCGGGGAGCTGTTTTTT
.	.	TRBJ1-5	TRBV7-9	CASSSLGGAQPQHF	TGTGCCAGCAGTTCCCTTGGTGGTGCTCAGCCCCAGCATTTT
many	.	TRBJ2-7	TRBV6-6	CASRPGLYIEQYF	TGTGCCAGCCGCCCGGGGTTATACATCGAGCAGTACTTC
.	.	TRBJ1-3	TRBV7-6	CASGEAGSGNTIYF	TGTGCCAGCGGAGAAGCGGGTTCTGGAAACACCATATATTTT
many	.	TRBJ1-3	TRBV11-2	CASSSIQGLDTIYF	TGTGCCAGCAGCTCCATCCAGGGACTCGACACCATATATTTT
.	.	TRBJ1-5	TRBV19	CASSRKDGYNQPQHF	TGTGCCAGTAGTAGGAAAGACGGCTACAATCAGCCCCAGCATTTT
many	.	TRBJ2-7	TRBV20-1	CSVADSYEQYF	TGCAGTGTGGCCGACTCCTACGAGCAGTACTTC
.	.	TRBJ2-7	TRBV9	CASSVEEGLLYEQYF	TGTGCCAGCAGCGTAGAAGAAGGTCTCTTGTACGAGCAGTACTTC
once	.	TRBJ2-3	TRBV9	CASSVSGWTQTLGDTQYF	TGTGCCAGCAGCGTGAGTGGCTGGACCCAGACCCTCGGAGATACGCAGTATTTT
.	.	TRBJ2-5	TRBV4-2	CASSLTSQTQYF	TGTGCCAGCAGCCTCACCTCACAGACCCAGTACTTC
many	.	TRBJ2-7	TRBV18	CASSPPDGSYEQYF	TGTGCCAGCTCACCACCGGACGGTTCCTACGAGCAGTACTTC
few	.	TRBJ1-6	TRBV7-7	CASSLAQLAPLHF	TGTGCTAGCAGCTTAGCCCAGCTTGCACCCCTCCACTTT
many	.	TRBJ1-5	TRBV7-8	CASSPSGGFNQPQHF	TGTGCCAGCAGCCCCAGCGGGGGATTCAATCAGCCCCAGCATTTT
.	.	TRBJ1-1	TRBV7-8	CASSFDRAEAFF	TGTGCCAGCAGCTTTGACAGAGCTGAAGCTTTCTTT
.	TRBD1	TRBJ2-7	TRBV7-9	CASSWDRSYEQYF	TGTGCCAGCAGCTGGGACAGGAGCTACGAGCAGTACTTC
many	.	TRBJ1-6	TRBV20-1	CSATQVTMNSPLHF	TGCAGTGCAACCCAGGTCACCATGAATTCACCCCTCCACTTT
.	.	TRBJ2-2	TRBV2	CASNPRGGGGSGELFF	TGTGCCAGCAATCCAAGGGGGGGGGGGGGCAGCGGGGAGCTGTTTTTT
.	.	TRBJ1-6	TRBV9	CASSVAPGESYNSPLHF	TGTGCCAGCAGCGTAGCCCCCGGGGAGTCCTATAATTCACCCCTCCACTTT
.	TRBD1	TRBJ1-1	TRBV7-2	CASSRRDRDSIEAFF	TGTGCCAGCAGCCGCAGAGACAGGGATTCTATTGAAGCTTTCTTT
.	.	TRBJ1-2	TRBV25-1	CASSESWSGGLEINTF	TGTGCCAGCAGTGAATCTTGGTCGGGGGGATTAGAAATAAACACCTTC
once	.	TRBJ2-1	TRBV5-1	CASRGGAGDAWEQFF	TGCGCCAGCAGGGGGGGGGCAGGGGATGCGTGGGAGCAGTTCTTC
.	.	TRBJ2-5	TRBV7-3	CASSSAGGPQETQYF	TGTGCCAGCAGCTCAGCCGGGGGACCGCAAGAGACCCAGTACTTC
few	.	TRBJ1-4	TRBV6-1	CASTRTGIGEKLFF	TGTGCCAGCACCCGAACGGGTATAGGTGAAAAACTGTTTTTT
many	.	TRBJ1-5	TRBV19	CASSIVPARADQPQHF	TGTGCCAGTAGTATAGTCCCAGCCCGCGCCGATCAGCCCCAGCATTTT
.	.	TRBJ1-2	TRBV7-9	CASSWATGLSYTF	TGTGCCAGCAGTTGGGCAACAGGGCTGAGCTACACCTTC
.	.	TRBJ2-3	TRBV20-1	CSATPVLPADTQYF	TGCAGTGCTACCCCTGTCCTGCCGGCAGATACGCAGTATTTT
many	TRBD2	TRBJ2-3	TRBV5-6	CASSLRGGAADTQYF	TGTGCCAGCAGCTTGCGCGGGGGGGCGGCAGATACGCAGTATTTT
once	.	TRBJ1-6	TRBV6-1	CASSLTSPLHF	TGTGCCAGCAGCCTCACCTCACCCCTCCACTTT
many	.	TRBJ2-2	TRBV7-7	CASSLTLGGATGELFF	TGTGCTAGCAGCTTGACTCTCGGGGGCGCCACCGGGGAGCTGTTTTTT
.	.	TRBJ1-1	TRBV5-1	CASSLELITEAFF	TGCGCCAGCAGCTTGGAACTGATCACTGAAGCTTTCTTT
many	TRBD1	TRBJ1-2	TRBV14	CASSQGQHQGYTF	TGTGCCAGCAGCCAGGGACAGCACCAGGGCTACACCTTC
many	TRBD2	TRBJ2-6	TRBV4-3	CASGGDPGANVLTF	TGCGCCAGCGGGGGGGACCCTGGGGCCAACGTCCTGACTTTC
.	TRBD1	TRBJ1-6	TRBV20-1	CSAGLEQGAYSPLHF	TGCAGTGCTGGGTTGGAACAGGGGGCTTATTCACCCCTCCACTTT
.	.	TRBJ2-6	TRBV20-1	CSARGGKGANVLTF	TGCAGTGCTAGAGGGGGAAAAGGGGCCAACGTCCTGACTTTC